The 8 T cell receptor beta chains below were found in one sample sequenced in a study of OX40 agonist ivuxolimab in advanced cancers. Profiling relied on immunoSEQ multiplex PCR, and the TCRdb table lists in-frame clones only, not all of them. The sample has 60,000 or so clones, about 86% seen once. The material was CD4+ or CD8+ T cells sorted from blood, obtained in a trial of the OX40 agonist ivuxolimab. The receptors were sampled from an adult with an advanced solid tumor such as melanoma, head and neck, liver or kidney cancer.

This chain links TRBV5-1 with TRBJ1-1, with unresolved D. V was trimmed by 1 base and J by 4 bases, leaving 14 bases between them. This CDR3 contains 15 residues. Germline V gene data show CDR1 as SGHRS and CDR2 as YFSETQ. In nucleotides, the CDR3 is TGCGCCAGCAGCTTGCGTTGGGATAAAAGCACTGAAGCTTTCTTT. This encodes CASSLRWDKSTEAFF.

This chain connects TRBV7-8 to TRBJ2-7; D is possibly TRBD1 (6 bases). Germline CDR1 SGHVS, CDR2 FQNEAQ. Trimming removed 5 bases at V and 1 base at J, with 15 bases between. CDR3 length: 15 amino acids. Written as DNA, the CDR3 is TGTGCCAGCAGCATGGAACAGGGATGGTCCTACGAGCAGTACTTC. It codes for CASSMEQGWSYEQYF.

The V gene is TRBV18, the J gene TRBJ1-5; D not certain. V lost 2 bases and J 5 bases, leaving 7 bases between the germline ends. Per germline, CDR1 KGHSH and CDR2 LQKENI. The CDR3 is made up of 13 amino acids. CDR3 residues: CASSPGADQPQHF. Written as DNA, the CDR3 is TGTGCCAGCTCACCAGGAGCGGATCAGCCCCAGCATTTT.

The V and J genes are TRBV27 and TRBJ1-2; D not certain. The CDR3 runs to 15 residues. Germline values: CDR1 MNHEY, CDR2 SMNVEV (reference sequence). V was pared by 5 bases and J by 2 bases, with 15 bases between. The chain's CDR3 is CASSPRLGRNYGYTF. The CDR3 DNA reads TGTGCCAGCAGTCCCCGTTTAGGGCGAAACTATGGCTACACCTTC.

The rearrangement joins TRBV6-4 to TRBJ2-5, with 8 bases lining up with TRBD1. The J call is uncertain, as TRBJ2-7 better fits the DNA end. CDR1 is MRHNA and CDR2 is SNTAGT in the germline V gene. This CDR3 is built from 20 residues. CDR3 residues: CASSDSAKPILGQAFYEQYF. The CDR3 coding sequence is TGTGCCAGCAGTGACTCCGCGAAGCCAATATTGGGACAGGCCTTCTACGAGCAGTACTTC.

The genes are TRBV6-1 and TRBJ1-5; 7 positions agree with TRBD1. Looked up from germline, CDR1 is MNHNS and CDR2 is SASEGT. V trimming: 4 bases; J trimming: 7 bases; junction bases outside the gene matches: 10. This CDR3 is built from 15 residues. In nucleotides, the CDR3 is TGTGCCAGCAGTGGGCGGACAGGCCCGGGGCAGCCCCAGCATTTT. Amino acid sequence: CASSGRTGPGQPQHF.

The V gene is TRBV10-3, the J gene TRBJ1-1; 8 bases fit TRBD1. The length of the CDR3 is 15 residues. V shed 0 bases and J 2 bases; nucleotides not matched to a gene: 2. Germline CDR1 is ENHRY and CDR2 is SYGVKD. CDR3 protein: CAISESSGGNTEAFF. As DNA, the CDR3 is TGTGCCATCAGTGAGTCGTCAGGGGGCAACACTGAAGCTTTCTTT.

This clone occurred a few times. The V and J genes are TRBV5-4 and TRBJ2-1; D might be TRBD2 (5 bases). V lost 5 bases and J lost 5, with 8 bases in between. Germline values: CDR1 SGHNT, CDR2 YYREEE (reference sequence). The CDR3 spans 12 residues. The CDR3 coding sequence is TGTGCCAGCAGGGGAGTGCACAATGAGCAGTTCTTC. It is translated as CASRGVHNEQFF.